This passage covers 4 T cell receptor beta chains from one sample sequenced in a study of vaccination and CD4 T cells after COVID-19. Treatment of the sample: approximately nine-day PBMC culture with coronavirus spike peptide pools or control peptides (ViraFEST assay). With the Oncomine TCR Beta short-read assay, DNA from cultured CD4+ T cells was sequenced. MiXCR, applied by TCRdb to the PCR reads, yields one record per CDR3 protein. The sample gives approximately 21,000 distinct CDR3 sequences, 60% of which show up once; 8% to 9.5% is in the top ten. Their antigens are not known. Sample: CD4+ T cells from blood, cultured in vitro, taken after SARS-CoV-2 vaccination. These receptors came from a human donor who had recovered from COVID-19.

This clonotype was seen only a few times. The chain recombines TRBV7-2 with TRBJ1-2; D remains ambiguous. Per the germline V gene, CDR1 is SGHTA and CDR2 is FQGNSA. The CDR3 length is 11 residues. The V end lost 5 bases, the J end lost 7 bases, and 8 bases lay between the germline ends. The CDR3 sequence is CASSARGGYTF. The CDR3 nucleotides read TGTGCCAGCAGCGCCAGAGGTGGCTACACCTTC.

The chain has TRBV5-6 and TRBJ2-3; the D gene is possibly TRBD1 (7 bases). The germline gives CDR1 SGHDT, CDR2 YYEEEE. V was shortened by 2 bases and J by 3 bases, with 10 bases between the two germline ends. The CDR3 is 14 amino acids. Here the CDR3 DNA reads TGTGCCAGCAGCTTCAGGGGGAGGACAGATACGCAGTATTTT. Protein sequence: CASSFRGRTDTQYF.

The chain employs TRBV6-2 or TRBV6-3 and TRBJ2-1; possibly TRBD2 for D (5 bases). Germline V gene sequence: CDR1 MNHEY, CDR2 SVGEGT. CDR3 length: 15 amino acids. The ends were cut back, 2 bases at V and 4 bases at J, with 12 bases in the middle. The CDR3 DNA reads TGTGCCAGCAGTTACCGAGCGGACCCATACAATGAGCAGTTCTTC. It encodes CASSYRADPYNEQFF.

This chain joins TRBV20-1 and TRBJ1-1, with D possibly being TRBD1 (5 bases). CDR1 and CDR2 from the germline V gene are DFQATT and SNEGSKA (reference sequence). The CDR3 extends over 12 amino acids. V lost 0 bases, J lost 4 bases, and 6 bases lay in between. The CDR3 DNA is TGCAGTGCTAGAGAGGGGGGCACTGAAGCTTTCTTT. This sequence encodes CSAREGGTEAFF.